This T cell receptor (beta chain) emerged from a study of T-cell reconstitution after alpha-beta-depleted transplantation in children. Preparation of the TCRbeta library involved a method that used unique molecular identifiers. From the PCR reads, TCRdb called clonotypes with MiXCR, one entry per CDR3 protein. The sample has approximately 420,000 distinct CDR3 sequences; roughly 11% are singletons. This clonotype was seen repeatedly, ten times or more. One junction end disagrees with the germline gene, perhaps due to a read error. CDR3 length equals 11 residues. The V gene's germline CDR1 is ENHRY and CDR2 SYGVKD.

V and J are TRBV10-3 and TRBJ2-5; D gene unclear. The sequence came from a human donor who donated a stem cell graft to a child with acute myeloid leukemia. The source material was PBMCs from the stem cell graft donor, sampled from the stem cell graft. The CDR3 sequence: CAISDQETKYF. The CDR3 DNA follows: TGTGCCATCAGTGACCAAGAGACCAAGTACTTC.